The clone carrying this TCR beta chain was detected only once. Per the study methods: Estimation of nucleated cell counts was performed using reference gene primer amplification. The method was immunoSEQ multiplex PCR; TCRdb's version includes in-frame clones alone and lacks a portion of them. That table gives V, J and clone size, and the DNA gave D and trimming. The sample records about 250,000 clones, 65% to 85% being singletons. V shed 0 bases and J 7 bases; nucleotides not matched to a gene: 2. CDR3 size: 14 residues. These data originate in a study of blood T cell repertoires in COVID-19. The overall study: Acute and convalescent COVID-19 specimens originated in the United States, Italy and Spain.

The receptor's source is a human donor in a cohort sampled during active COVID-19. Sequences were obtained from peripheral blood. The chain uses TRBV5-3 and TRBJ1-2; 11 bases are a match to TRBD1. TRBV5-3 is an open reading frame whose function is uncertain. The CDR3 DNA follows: TGTGCCAGAAGCTTGGGGACAGGGGGCCCTGGCTACACCTTC. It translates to CARSLGTGGPGYTF.